Listed below are T cell receptor beta chains from one sample, sequenced in a study of neurological immune-mediated disorders. TCRdb re-called the 5' RACE reads through MiXCR, storing one row per CDR3 protein. The data show under 80,000 distinct CDR3 sequences, with around an eighth seen just once and roughly 7% held by the top ten. Sequenced sample: PBMCs. The origin of the receptors is a woman in her forties or fifties in good health. Both conserved end residues are part of each CDR3. The D gene is left open where the match is weak. Some rows mark clone size as missing; the rest say once, few, many or name a class of expanded clone.

v_gene	abundance	d_gene	j_gene	len	CDR3nt	CDR3aa
TRBV5-1	many	-	TRBJ2-2	16	TGCGCCAGCAGAACCCACAGGGCTCAGAACACCGGGGAGCTGTTTTTT	CASRTHRAQNTGELFF
TRBV10-3	many	TRBD2	TRBJ2-1	16	TGTGCCATCAGTGGGAGAGCGGGAGATTACTACAATGAGCAGTTCTTC	CAISGRAGDYYNEQFF
TRBV5-1	few	-	TRBJ1-1	14	TGCGCCAGCAGCACAGGATCTCCGGGCACTGAAGCTTTCTTT	CASSTGSPGTEAFF
TRBV7-3	many	TRBD2	TRBJ2-1	15	TGTGCCAGCAGCCGCGGGACTAGCGGGTACAATGAGCAGTTCTTC	CASSRGTSGYNEQFF
TRBV5-5	many	-	TRBJ1-5	17	TGTGCCAGCAGCTCGGGCCCTCGAATTGTGGGCAATCAGCCCCAGCATTTT	CASSSGPRIVGNQPQHF
TRBV5-1	few	TRBD1	TRBJ2-7	14	TGCGCCAGCAGCTTGGGGACAGGGCTCTACGAGCAGTACTTC	CASSLGTGLYEQYF
TRBV20-1	many	TRBD2	TRBJ2-3	16	TGCAGTGCAAATGCTCGACTAGCGGGAGGGGGAGATACGCAGTATTTT	CSANARLAGGGDTQYF
TRBV30	many	-	TRBJ2-4	14	TGTGCCTGGAGCGACCCCCGACCCCCAAACATTCAGTACTTC	CAWSDPRPPNIQYF
TRBV5-4	few	TRBD1	TRBJ2-7	14	TGTGCCAGCAGCTTCCGGGACAGGGGTGGCGAGCAGTACTTC	CASSFRDRGGEQYF
TRBV2	many	-	TRBJ2-1	14	TGTGCCAGCAGCCTGACCGGACTCTACAATGAGCAGTTCTTC	CASSLTGLYNEQFF
TRBV24-1	many	-	TRBJ1-2	11	TGTGCCACCAGTGCAAACTATGGCTACACCTTC	CATSANYGYTF
TRBV10-3	many	TRBD2	TRBJ2-3	15	TGTGCCATCAGCCCCGGGGGGGCGAGCACAGATACGCAGTATTTT	CAISPGGASTDTQYF
TRBV2	-	TRBD1	TRBJ1-5	15	TGTGCCAGCAGAGGGGGACAGGGGGATCAACAGCCCCAGCATTTT	CASRGGQGDQQPQHF
TRBV10-3	many	-	TRBJ1-1	12	TGTGCCATCAGGGGTTCTGATGACCCCCTTAACTTT	CAIRGSDDPLNF
TRBV5-1	many	TRBD1	TRBJ1-3	15	TGCGCCAGCAGCTCCGGACAGGGGGCTGGAAACACCATATATTTT	CASSSGQGAGNTIYF
TRBV7-9	-	TRBD1	TRBJ1-4	14	TGTGCCAGCAGCCAGGGGGCAGCTAATGAAAAACTGTTTTTT	CASSQGAANEKLFF
TRBV5-1	many	-	TRBJ2-2	16	TGCGCCAGCAGCTTGGAGGGACCTCGTAACACCGGGGAGCTGTTTTTT	CASSLEGPRNTGELFF
TRBV3-1	many	-	TRBJ2-5	14	TGTGCCAGCAGCCAAGATAGGGGGGGAGAGACCCAGTACTTC	CASSQDRGGETQYF